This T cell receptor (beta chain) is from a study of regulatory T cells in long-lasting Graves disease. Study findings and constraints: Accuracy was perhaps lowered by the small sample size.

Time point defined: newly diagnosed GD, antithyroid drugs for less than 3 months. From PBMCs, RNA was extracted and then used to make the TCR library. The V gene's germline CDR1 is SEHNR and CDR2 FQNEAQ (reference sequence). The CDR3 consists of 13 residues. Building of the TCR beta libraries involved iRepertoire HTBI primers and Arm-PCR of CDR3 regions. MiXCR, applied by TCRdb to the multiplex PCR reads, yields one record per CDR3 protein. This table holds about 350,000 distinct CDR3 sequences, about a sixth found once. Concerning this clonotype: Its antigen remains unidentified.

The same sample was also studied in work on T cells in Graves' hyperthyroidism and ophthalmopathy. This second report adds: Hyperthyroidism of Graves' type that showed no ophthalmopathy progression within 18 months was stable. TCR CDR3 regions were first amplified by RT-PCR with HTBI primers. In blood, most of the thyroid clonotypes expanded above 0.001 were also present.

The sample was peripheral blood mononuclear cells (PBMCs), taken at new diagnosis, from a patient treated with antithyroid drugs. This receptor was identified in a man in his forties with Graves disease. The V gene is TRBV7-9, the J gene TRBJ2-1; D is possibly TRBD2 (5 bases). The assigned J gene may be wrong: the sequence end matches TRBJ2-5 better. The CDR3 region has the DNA TGTGCCAGCAGCTTTGCGACGGGGGAGACCCAGTACTTC. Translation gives CASSFATGETQYF.